The 29 T cell receptor beta chains reported below all come from one sample, sequenced in a study of control samples from healthy donors and cancer patients (dated by TCRdb to 2020 to 2021). Library prep was done by the immunoSEQ multiplex PCR assay. In TCRdb, the immuneACCESS table is reduced to in-frame sequences with V and J assigned. These tables do not hold every clone; where another copy was compared, an unresolved V gene accounts for under half, and the others remain unexplained. The sample includes tens of thousands of clones, with about 88% observed a single time. In total, the top ten clones hold about an eighth of the sample. Specimen: blood. The receptors here all came from a woman in her 70s in good health.

This clone was seen only once. The J gene is TRBJ1-2, the V gene TRBV6-5, with D uncertain. This CDR3 region has 13 residues. Trimming left V 6 bases short and J 4 bases short, with 12 bases between. Germline V CDR1 and CDR2: MNHEY, SVGAGI. This CDR3 is CASRPLGTYGYTF. CDR3 DNA: TGTGCCAGCAGGCCCCTCGGAACCTATGGCTACACCTTC.

The chain carries TRBV29-1 and TRBJ1-1; D not certain. Germline lookup yields CDR1 SQVTM and CDR2 ANQGSEA. There are 13 residues in the CDR3. Trimming took off 4 bases at V and 3 bases at J, with 12 bases between the two ends. CDR3 loop: CSVAEAGDTEAFF. CDR3 DNA: TGCAGCGTTGCGGAGGCCGGGGACACTGAAGCTTTCTTT.

The V call is TRBV5-1, the J call TRBJ1-1; TRBD1 matches 7 bases. With V trimmed by 0 bases and J by 1 base, 3 bases remained unmatched. Germline V lookup: CDR1 SGHRS, CDR2 YFSETQ. The CDR3 totals 15 residues. This CDR3 reads CASSLEGGANTEAFF. The CDR3 DNA is TGCGCCAGCAGCTTGGAAGGGGGCGCGAACACTGAAGCTTTCTTT.

The gene calls are TRBV7-3 and TRBJ2-6; D remains ambiguous. V was shortened by 5 bases and J by 4 bases, with 15 bases between the two germline ends. Per germline, CDR1 SGHTA and CDR2 FQGTGA. This CDR3 region has 16 residues. The CDR3 loop is CASSTDGFAGANVLTF. The CDR3 coding sequence is TGTGCCAGCAGCACGGATGGATTTGCGGGGGCCAACGTCCTGACTTTC.

The chain's CDR3 is CASSYRQGSTNYGYTF. The CDR3 region has the DNA TGTGCCAGCAGTTACCGACAGGGGTCCACTAACTATGGCTACACCTTC. The chain employs TRBV6-2 or TRBV6-3 and TRBJ1-2; 8 positions match TRBD1. The CDR3 length is 16 residues. The V gene end was trimmed by 2 bases and the J gene end by 0 bases; junction bases not matched to a gene: 5. Germline assignment: CDR1 MNHEY and CDR2 SVGEGT.

The chain uses TRBV10-1 and TRBJ2-2, with unresolved D. Per the germline V gene, CDR1 is WNHNN and CDR2 is SYGVQD (reference sequence). V lost 2 bases to trimming and J lost 6 bases, with 10 bases between them. The CDR3 extends over 14 amino acids. CDR3: CASSEKTGPGELFF. DNA of the CDR3: TGCGCCAGCAGTGAGAAGACGGGTCCCGGGGAGCTGTTTTTT.

The V call is TRBV19, the J call TRBJ2-3; D is uncertain. CDR3 length equals 13 residues. The ends were cut back, 6 bases at V and 3 bases at J, with 10 bases in the middle. Germline V lookup: CDR1 LNHDA, CDR2 SQIVND (reference sequence). The CDR3 nucleotides are TGTGCCAGTAGCCCACTACTAACAGATACGCAGTATTTT. It specifies CASSPLLTDTQYF.

The V gene is TRBV5-1, the J gene TRBJ2-2; no definite D call. The germline V gene encodes CDR1 SGHRS and CDR2 YFSETQ. The CDR3 has 15 residues. V was cut by 0 bases and J by 0 bases, with 6 bases left in between. CDR3 nucleotide sequence: TGCGCCAGCAGCTTGGCCCTTGCGAACACCGGGGAGCTGTTTTTT. It codes for CASSLALANTGELFF.

In DNA form, the CDR3 reads TGTGCCAGCAGCCGAGAGGGGACGTCTGAAGCTTTCTTT. Its translation is CASSREGTSEAFF. The chain recombines TRBV12-3 or TRBV12-4 with TRBJ1-1, with D tentatively TRBD1 (5 bases). Trimming pared 6 bases from V and 6 bases from J, leaving 14 bases between. The CDR3 loop spans 13 amino acids.

This chain uses TRBV3-1 (or the pseudogene TRBV3-2) with TRBJ2-5; unclear D gene. Germline CDR1 is LGHDT and CDR2 is YNNKEL (reference sequence). Trimming pared 0 bases from V and 2 bases from J, leaving 7 bases between. This CDR3 is built from 14 residues. In nucleotides, the CDR3 is TGTGCCAGCAGCCAAGAATGGGCACAAGAGACCCAGTACTTC. Amino acid sequence: CASSQEWAQETQYF.

The genes are TRBV4-1 and TRBJ1-2; maybe TRBD1 (5 bases). V lost 0 bases and J 5 bases, leaving 13 bases between the germline ends. This CDR3 region has 15 residues. From germline, CDR1 is MGHRA and CDR2 YSYEKL. The CDR3: CASSQDLAGNYGYTF. As DNA, the CDR3 is TGCGCCAGCAGCCAAGATCTGGCAGGGAATTATGGCTACACCTTC.

The chain couples TRBV5-1 to TRBJ1-3; TRBD1 is a possible D gene (5 bases). Germline V lookup: CDR1 SGHRS, CDR2 YFSETQ. The CDR3 sequence is 16 residues long. Trimming cost V 3 bases and J 0 bases, with 13 bases left between them. CDR3 protein: CASSSGLSGSGNTIYF. In nucleotides, the CDR3 is TGCGCCAGCAGCTCGGGACTTTCCGGCTCTGGAAACACCATATATTTT.

The V gene is TRBV5-1, the J gene TRBJ1-1, with a possible D match to TRBD1 (5 bases). Germline loops: CDR1 SGHRS, CDR2 YFSETQ. The CDR3 sequence is 13 residues long. V dropped 5 bases and J dropped 10 bases, with 18 bases sitting between them. Here the CDR3 reads CASSLRAGRGAFF. CDR3 nucleotides: TGCGCCAGCAGTCTTCGGGCAGGGAGGGGAGCTTTCTTT.

The chain joins TRBV2 to TRBJ1-1; D is uncertain. CDR1 and CDR2 (germline): SNHLY, FYNNEI. The CDR3 sequence is 10 residues long. V lost 10 bases and J lost 2, with 5 bases in between. The CDR3 coding sequence is TGTGCCACGGGAAACACTGAAGCTTTCTTT. Translation: CATGNTEAFF.

The rearrangement uses TRBV5-1 and TRBJ2-3; the D gene is possibly TRBD2 (5 bases). V dropped 0 bases and J dropped 1 base, with 6 bases sitting between them. CDR1 is SGHRS and CDR2 is YFSETQ in the germline V gene. This CDR3 comprises 14 residues. CDR3 DNA: TGCGCCAGCAGCTTGGATAGCGGCACAGATACGCAGTATTTT. It translates to CASSLDSGTDTQYF.

CDR3 protein: CASSLSSSGSYGYTF. The DNA for the CDR3 is TGTGCCAGCAGCTTATCGTCAAGCGGGTCCTATGGCTACACCTTC. This chain joins TRBV7-3 and TRBJ1-2; D not resolved. V lost 2 bases and J 4 bases, leaving 14 bases between the germline ends. The CDR3 contains 15 residues. The germline V gene has CDR1 SGHTA and CDR2 FQGTGA.

The chain combines TRBV12-3 or TRBV12-4 with TRBJ1-1; D is uncertain. Trimming cost V 2 bases and J 7 bases, with 11 bases left between them. The CDR3 runs to 13 residues. CDR3 DNA sequence: TGTGCCAGCAGTTTATCGGGGAATGGTGAAGCTTTCTTT. Protein: CASSLSGNGEAFF.

The chain is built from TRBV27 and TRBJ2-2; D remains ambiguous. CDR3 length: 12 residues. Deletions cut 4 bases from V and 3 bases from J, with 3 bases between. Germline assignment: CDR1 MNHEY and CDR2 SMNVEV (reference sequence). The CDR3 DNA reads as TGTGCCAGCAGTTGGGACACCGGGGAGCTGTTTTTT. This gives the protein CASSWDTGELFF.

The chain has TRBV5-4 and TRBJ2-5; 10 bases agree with TRBD2. Germline CDR1 and CDR2: SGHNT and YYREEE (reference sequence). The length of the CDR3 is 15 residues. V shed 4 bases and J 1 base; nucleotides not matched to a gene: 4. In DNA form, the CDR3 reads TGTGCCAGCAGCCAAGGGACTAGCGCCCAAGAGACCCAGTACTTC. This translates into CASSQGTSAQETQYF.

This chain uses TRBV7-8 with TRBJ2-1, with D possibly called TRBD1 or TRBD2 (6 bases each). Trimming removed 2 bases at V and 8 bases at J, with 7 bases between. CDR3 size: 12 residues. CDR1 is SGHVS and CDR2 is FQNEAQ in the germline V gene. The CDR3 sequence is CASSLRGDEQFF. Here the CDR3 DNA reads TGTGCCAGCAGCTTAAGGGGGGATGAGCAGTTCTTC.

The genes are TRBV27 and TRBJ1-1, with 8 nucleotides matching TRBD1. J lost 5 bases, V lost 0 bases, and 8 bases had no gene match. CDR3 length: 16 amino acids. CDR1 and CDR2 from the germline V gene are MNHEY and SMNVEV (reference sequence). The DNA for the CDR3 is TGTGCCAGCAGTTTATCGAGCGCCAGGGGGCTTACTGAAGCTTTCTTT. Amino acid sequence: CASSLSSARGLTEAFF.

The V gene is TRBV6-1, the J gene TRBJ2-4; D tentatively reads TRBD1 or TRBD2 (5 bases each). Trimming took off 2 bases at V and 4 bases at J, with 18 bases between the two ends. The CDR3 consists of 17 residues. From germline, CDR1 is MNHNS and CDR2 SASEGT. The CDR3 sequence: CASSETARGARKNIQYF. The CDR3 coding sequence is TGTGCCAGCAGTGAAACAGCCAGAGGGGCCCGAAAAAACATTCAGTACTTC.

This chain connects TRBV5-1 to TRBJ1-2; no definite D call. Germline-derived CDR1 and CDR2 are SGHRS and YFSETQ. V was pared by 0 bases and J by 2 bases, with 14 bases between. This CDR3 contains 16 residues. This chain's CDR3 is CASSLAGRASNYGYTF. CDR3 nucleotide sequence: TGCGCCAGCAGCTTGGCCGGGAGGGCCTCGAACTATGGCTACACCTTC. Using reference TRBV5-1 and TRBJ1-2 for the parts outside the CDR3, the full variable domain is KAGVTQTPRYLIKTRGQQVTLSCSPISGHRSVSWYQQTPGQGLQFLFEYFSETQRNKGNFPGRFSGRQFSNSRSEMNVSTLELGDSALYLCASSLAGRASNYGYTFGSGTRLTVV.

The chain combines TRBV7-9 with TRBJ1-1, with D maybe TRBD1 (5 bases). Looked up from germline, CDR1 is SEHNR and CDR2 is FQNEAQ (reference sequence). The CDR3 is 13 residues long. V was trimmed by 5 bases and J by 10 bases, leaving 17 bases between them. This chain's CDR3 is CASSQPGSGGAFF. CDR3 coding DNA: TGTGCCAGCAGCCAGCCGGGGTCTGGGGGAGCTTTCTTT.

The chain couples TRBV19 to TRBJ2-2; 8 nucleotides align to TRBD1. The CDR3 is made up of 14 amino acids. Looked up from germline, CDR1 is LNHDA and CDR2 is SQIVND (reference sequence). Trimming cost V 3 bases and J 6 bases; bases outside gene matches: 3. This chain's CDR3 is CASSIQGAAGELFF. The CDR3 DNA sequence: TGTGCCAGTAGTATCCAGGGGGCGGCCGGGGAGCTGTTTTTT.

The chain employs TRBV19 and TRBJ1-5; D ambiguous. Deletions cut 1 base from V and 0 bases from J, with 7 bases between. This CDR3 comprises 15 residues. Germline CDR1 LNHDA, CDR2 SQIVND (reference sequence). CDR3 protein: CASSIGGYSNQPQHF. DNA of the CDR3: TGTGCCAGTAGTATAGGTGGCTATAGCAATCAGCCCCAGCATTTT.

The CDR3 is CASSSRGGEDTIYF. The CDR3 DNA is TGTGCCAGCAGCTCCCGAGGAGGGGAAGACACCATATATTTT. The gene calls are TRBV11-2 and TRBJ1-3, with a weak D call TRBD1 (5 bases). The CDR3 has 14 residues. The germline V gene encodes CDR1 SGHAT and CDR2 FQNNGV. Deletions cut 4 bases from V and 8 bases from J, with 15 bases between.

The V call is TRBV20-1, the J call TRBJ1-1; D is unclear. The CDR3 totals 10 residues. CDR1 DFQATT and CDR2 SNEGSKA come from the germline V gene (reference sequence). The ends were cut back, 6 bases at V and 6 bases at J, with 8 bases in the middle. CDR3 nucleotides: TGCAGTGCCCCGCGGGCTGAAGCTTTCTTT. Residues: CSAPRAEAFF.

The gene calls are TRBV6-5 and TRBJ1-4; no clear D gene. The CDR3 spans 13 residues. Germline values: CDR1 MNHEY, CDR2 SVGAGI. V shed 5 bases and J shed 12 bases, with 16 bases lying between them. CDR3 amino acids: CASSPQILWELFF. For the CDR3, the DNA is TGTGCCAGCAGTCCGCAGATCCTTTGGGAACTGTTTTTT.